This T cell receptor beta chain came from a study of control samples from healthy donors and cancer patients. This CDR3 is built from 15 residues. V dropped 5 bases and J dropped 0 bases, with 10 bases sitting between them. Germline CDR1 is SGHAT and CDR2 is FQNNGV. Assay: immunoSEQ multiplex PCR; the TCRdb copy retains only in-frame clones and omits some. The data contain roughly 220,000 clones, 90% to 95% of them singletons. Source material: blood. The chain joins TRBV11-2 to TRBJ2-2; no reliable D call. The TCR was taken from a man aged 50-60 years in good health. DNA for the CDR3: TGTGCCAGCAGCCCCCGCCGGGCGAACACCGGGGAGCTGTTTTTT. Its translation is CASSPRRANTGELFF. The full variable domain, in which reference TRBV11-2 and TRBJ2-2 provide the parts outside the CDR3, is EAGVAQSPRYKIIEKRQSVAFWCNPISGHATLYWYQQILGQGPKLLIQFQNNGVVDDSQLPKDRFSAERLKGVDSTLKIQPAKLEDSAVYLCASSPRRANTGELFFGEGSRLTVL.